Presented here are 2 T cell receptor beta chains from one specimen sequenced in a study of T cell repertoires in breast cancer (dated by TCRdb to 2016 to 2017). To analyze paired alpha-beta TCRs of CD8+ T cells, the study used an expanded emulsion RT-PCR method with primers covering all TCR V genes. Library construction relied on emulsion pairing. The instrument was an Illumina MiSeq. Unpaired genes were suppressed by a second nested PCR with blocking oligos, after which a third nested PCR added Illumina adaptors and barcodes. TCRdb ran its own pipeline on the public reads, namely fastp trimming at Q25 and MiXCR clone calling, and kept in-frame beta chains. Identical CDR3 protein sequences are pooled into one entry, listed with their most common genes and DNA. The sample table holds about 40,000 distinct CDR3 sequences, of which about 41% were seen once. Together, the top ten hold 50% to 65% of the sample.

Sequencing was done on a sample of CD8+ T cells. The source of these receptors is a pool of human donors with breast cancer or a healthy control (not recorded which).

This chain connects TRBV5-1 to TRBJ2-7, with D perhaps TRBD2 (6 bases). V was shortened by 3 bases and J by 0 bases, with 13 bases between the two germline ends. The CDR3 is made up of 15 amino acids. Germline CDR1 and CDR2: SGHRS and YFSETQ. The CDR3: CASSYTAGSSYEQYF. Written as DNA, the CDR3 is TGCGCCAGCAGCTACACAGCGGGCAGCTCCTACGAGCAGTACTTC.

The sample holds a few counts of this clonotype. The chain has TRBV6-1 and TRBJ2-3, with D possibly matching TRBD1 (5 bases). Trimming left V 3 bases short and J 0 bases short, with 7 bases between. This CDR3 region has 14 residues. Germline V gives CDR1 MNHNS, CDR2 SASEGT. CDR3 DNA: TGTGCCAGCAGTGACAAGGGGAGCACAGATACGCAGTATTTT. Protein product: CASSDKGSTDTQYF.